This T cell receptor beta chain came from a study of technical replicates of blood from a few donors. Clones were read by immunoSEQ multiplex PCR, and TCRdb kept only the in-frame ones, dropping some. The sample lists about 67,000 clones; about 97% were seen once. Germline CDR1 and CDR2: MNHEY and SMNVEV (reference sequence). The CDR3 length is 14 residues. Trimming cost V 4 bases and J 1 base, with 9 bases left between them. This TCR derives from a human donor in good health. The rearrangement links TRBV27 to TRBJ2-3; TRBD2 might be the D (5 bases). The sequencing input was T cells isolated from PBMCs. Here the CDR3 reads CASSYSDRTDTQYF. CDR3 in DNA: TGTGCCAGCAGTTATAGCGATCGCACAGATACGCAGTATTTT.